This T cell receptor (beta chain) was obtained from a study of CXCR3-negative and CXCR3-positive naive CD8 T cells. The CDR3 is made up of 16 amino acids. The germline gives CDR1 SGHTA, CDR2 FQGTGA. Phenotypically, naive CD8+ T cells corresponded to CD45RO-CCR7+CD27+CD95-. As to this clonotype: Its antigen is still unknown.

Study-wide findings and caveats: Relative to CXCR3-negative naive cells, CXCR3-positive naive cells had more hydrophobic TRB CDR3s. Researchers reported similar TRBV-TRBJ usage in naive CXCR3-negative and CXCR3-positive cells, though memory differed.

UMI-labeled 5' RACE yielded the TRB cDNA libraries. TCRdb reanalyzed the 5' RACE reads, giving one entry per CDR3 protein sequence and no DNA. Found here are about 62,000 distinct CDR3 sequences; the top ten clones hold 4.3%. The receptor's source is a human donor in good health. Some clones in this sample may be carry-over from other donors' samples. V is TRBV7-3 and J is TRBJ2-2; the D gene TCRdb calls, TRBD1, cannot be checked with no DNA. Sequenced material: naive CXCR3- CD8+ T cells from blood. Specified subset: CD45RO-CCR7+CD27+CD95- naive CD8+ T cells lacking CXCR3 (TNR3-). This chain's CDR3 is CASSFQGQGDTGELFF.